This TCR beta chain emerged from a study of shared clonotypes between healthy human individuals (dated by TCRdb to the early 2020s). Notes on the research overall: The cohort included three men and two women between 18 and 49 years of age. For each donor, CD4 naive and CD4 memory were each run on three plates, CD8 naive on two plates, and CD8 memory on one plate. The study deeply sequenced blood TCR repertoires of five healthy adults to estimate repertoire size and the extent of clonotype sharing between individuals. To increase sequencing depth and limit assay-specific biases, TCR repertoire library preparation and sequencing were carried out by different laboratories using diverse techniques. Each donor's leukapheresis produced roughly between roughly 0.85 and 9.5 billion PBMCs.

Using the deep immunoSEQ assay, multiplex PCR amplified TCR CDR3 regions from genomic DNA. Genomic DNA extracted from each cell subset was distributed evenly over all wells of several immunoSEQ 96-well plates, and each plate served as one replicate. For sorted subsets, roughly 200 ng of genomic DNA, equivalent to 25,000 to 35,000 T cell genomes, went into each replicate PCR. The purified libraries were quantified using a Qubit 3.0 fluorometer, sized with a Bioanalyzer 2100, and then quantified again using the KAPA Library Quantification kit. Every immunoSEQ 96-well plate was sequenced on a dedicated single-read 150-cycle Illumina NextSeq 550 flow cell. Under the source paper's analysis protocol: The immunoSEQ output contained only junctional sequences without quality scores, so filtering could not match that applied to full-length reads. To assign V/J genes and CDR3, sequences were annotated using PyIR, a Python wrapper for IgBLAST v1.9, with IMGT germline references. Any read was removed if the V/J assignment was weak (E-value above 1e-6), the CDR3 was missing, or the read contained stop codons, out-of-frame junctions, or ambiguous translated residues. V3J clonotypes were defined by identical inferred V gene, J gene, and CDR3 amino acid sequence. To compute the percentage overlap between repertoires, the number of shared unique clonotypes was divided by the size of the smaller repertoire. Richness of each repertoire was evaluated using RTK rarefaction, the Chao1 estimator, and Recon v2.1 estimates of unobserved clonotypes. OLGA was used to compute generation probabilities for all TCRbeta clonotypes that the gDNA method yielded from four donors. The clones in this table, taken by TCRdb from immuneACCESS, are in-frame only. Not every clone is retained; where verified, under half of the shortfall comes from an unresolved V gene, and the cause of the rest is unknown. V and J calls and clone size are as listed in that table; D and trimming were resolved from the DNA. The sample contains about 2.3 million clones, roughly 93% of them found a single time. The ten largest clonotypes hold 0.39% of the sample.

Findings and caveats that apply to the study as a whole: Rarefaction of sorted-subset datasets indicated incomplete sequencing despite the large sequencing depth. Only blood was sampled, and tissue TCR repertoires likely differ from those in blood. Pairwise subsampling led to the expectation that sequencing depth would affect the degree of clonotype sharing among donors. Sharing across several donors was observed for around 4.8% of naive CD4, 3.5% of naive CD8, about 2.5% of memory CD4, and roughly 0.4% of memory CD8 clonotypes. Higher generation probabilities were observed for clonotypes shared by all four sorted-subset donors than for non-shared clonotypes. Estimated clonotype richness was generally larger for naive than for memory subsets. The genetic and exposure-history diversity represented was limited by the small number of donors.

The donors were healthy, HIV-negative adults with no recently reported acute infections or vaccinations. Every donor was a Caucasian adult living in Nashville, Tennessee, USA. CD4+ T cells were enriched by magnetic negative selection, after which naive cells were positively selected on CD45RA and the negative fraction was taken as the memory subset. After blood collection by leukapheresis, PBMCs were isolated using Ficoll-Histopaque density gradient centrifugation and then cryopreserved in the vapor phase of liquid nitrogen. Purity and quantity of every magnetically sorted T cell population were checked by analytical flow cytometry. From each sorted fraction, genomic DNA was isolated and quantified by UV absorbance on a Nanodrop 2000c. Ends trimmed: V by 8 bases, J by 3 bases; bases unmatched to a gene: 7. The cysteine opens and the phenylalanine closes a CDR3 of 14 amino acids. Left in the record is the CDR3 DNA by itself, 42 bases read in frame from the first base. CDR1 and CDR2 are read off the germline V gene as SNHLY and FYNNEI.

For this clone: Its cognate antigen has yet to be identified. No clone much larger than this one lies a single base away; base qualities are absent.

Sequencing input: naive CD4+ T cells from PBMCs. This specimen's cell subset or site label, per the study, means: CD45RA+ positively selected. This sequence originates from a man aged 18 to 29 in good health. Some clones in this sample may be carry-over from other donors' samples. The V and J segments used are TRBV2 and TRBJ2-1, and 7 junction bases match TRBD2. The DNA sequence is TGTGCCAGCGCGCGGGAGAACGGCTACAATGAGCAGTTCTTC. Its protein product is CASARENGYNEQFF. The entire variable domain, with the stretches around the CDR3 drawn from the reference TRBV2 and TRBJ2-1 proteins, is EPEVTQTPSHQVTQMGQEVILRCVPISNHLYFYWYRQILGQKVEFLVSFYNNEISEKSEIFDDQFSVERPDGSNFTLKIRSTKLEDSAMYFCASARENGYNEQFFGPGTRLTVL.